These 5 T cell receptor beta chains came from one sample sequenced in a study of graft-versus-host responses after intestinal transplantation. TCRdb's table, derived via immunoSEQ multiplex PCR, lists solely in-frame clones and lacks some. Found here are roughly 69,000 clones, 90% of them singletons; the top ten hold around 1.7%. These receptors have no known antigen. The sequenced sample was unstimulated CD8+ T cells sorted from spleen or lymph node cells, obtained before transplant. The source of these receptors is a human donor who was the organ donor for an intestinal transplant.

The chain links TRBV7-9 to TRBJ2-1; D may be TRBD2 (5 bases). From germline, CDR1 is SEHNR and CDR2 FQNEAQ (reference sequence). The CDR3 length is 12 residues. V shed 5 bases and J shed 11 bases, with 13 bases lying between them. The CDR3 region has the DNA TGTGCCAGCAGCCTGGGAGAGCCTAAGCAGTTCTTC. Encoded protein: CASSLGEPKQFF.

This clone occurred a few times. The gene calls are TRBV5-6 and TRBJ1-5, with D perhaps matching TRBD1 (5 bases). The CDR3 covers 13 residues. The V gene's germline CDR1 is SGHDT and CDR2 YYEEEE. Trimming stripped 2 bases from V and 5 bases from J, with 8 bases between. This CDR3 is CASSFGTYQPQHF. The DNA for the CDR3 is TGTGCCAGCAGCTTCGGGACTTATCAGCCCCAGCATTTT.

This clone was seen a single time. The rearrangement joins TRBV9 to TRBJ2-1; 7 bases align to TRBD2. After removal of 1 base from V and 0 bases from J, the junction contained 7 bases not matched to a gene. The CDR3 has 17 amino acids. Germline V CDR1 and CDR2: SGDLS, YYNGEE. The CDR3 DNA reads TGTGCCAGCAGCGTAAGTACGTCGGGGGGCTCCTACAATGAGCAGTTCTTC. Translation: CASSVSTSGGSYNEQFF.

J is TRBJ1-4 and V is TRBV7-9; D unclear. The V end lost 1 base, the J end lost 0 bases, and 6 bases lay between the germline ends. CDR1 is SEHNR, CDR2 FQNEAQ, per germline (reference sequence). This CDR3 comprises 15 residues. This chain's CDR3 is CASSLGRATNEKLFF. In nucleotides, the CDR3 is TGTGCCAGCAGCTTAGGTCGTGCAACTAATGAAAAACTGTTTTTT.

This clone was found a few times. CDR3 amino acids: CASSDSQGVYF. Written as DNA, the CDR3 is TGCGCCAGCAGTGATTCCCAGGGCGTGTACTTC. This chain uses TRBV10-1 with TRBJ2-7; D is possibly TRBD1 (5 bases). This CDR3 has 11 residues. Between the trimmed V and J ends, which lost 3 bases and 12 bases, there was a span of 12 bases. The germline CDR1 and CDR2 sequences are WNHNN and SYGVQD (reference sequence).